Below, 21 T cell receptor beta chains from the same sample are listed, as sequenced in a study of T cells in Graves' hyperthyroidism and ophthalmopathy. The investigators amplified TCR beta CDR3 regions from RNA transcripts. Primed by the HTBI set, a first-round RT-PCR was run on the TCR CDR3. TCRdb re-called the multiplex PCR reads with MiXCR, one entry per CDR3 protein. The sample records approximately 600,000 distinct CDR3 sequences, approximately 14% being singletons. The specimen sequenced was blood. The receptors come from a woman aged 25 to 39 with Graves' hyperthyroidism that later progressed to Graves' ophthalmopathy.

Concerning this clonotype itself: At one of its ends the junction is not consistent with the germline gene, which may arise from a read error. This chain connects TRBV4-1 to TRBJ2-2; a weak D match, TRBD1 (6 bases). This CDR3 has 14 residues. Germline lookup yields CDR1 MGHRA and CDR2 YSYEKL. The CDR3 loop is CASTLDRPTGEPFF. The CDR3, as DNA: TGCGCCAGCACCTTGGACAGACCCACCGGGGAGCCGTTTTTT.

In this sample, this clonotype turned up many times. The chain links TRBV15 to TRBJ1-1; weak D call: TRBD1 (5 bases). The germline V gene has CDR1 LNHNV and CDR2 YYDKDF (reference sequence). V was pared by 0 bases and J by 9 bases, with 8 bases between. The CDR3 runs 12 residues. The chain's CDR3 is CATSRDDSQAFF. The CDR3 DNA is TGTGCCACCAGCAGAGATGACAGTCAAGCTTTCTTT.

This clonotype was picked up a small number of times. The V gene is TRBV18, the J gene TRBJ2-2, with TRBD2 matching 11 bases. In germline, CDR1 is KGHSH, CDR2 LQKENI. The trim removed 0 bases at V and 1 base at J, leaving 1 base unmatched. The CDR3 runs to 17 residues. The CDR3 DNA sequence: TGTGCCAGCTCACCACCGGGACTAGCGGAGAACACCGGGGAGCTGTTTTTT. It is translated as CASSPPGLAENTGELFF. Full variable domain (rest looked up from reference TRBV18 and TRBJ2-2): NAGVMQNPRHLVRRRGQEARLRCSPMKGHSHVYWYRQLPEEGLKFMVYLQKENIIDESGMPKERFSAEFPKEGPSILRIQQVVRGDSAAYFCASSPPGLAENTGELFFGEGSRLTVL.

This clonotype was picked up many times. J is TRBJ2-1 and V is TRBV7-2; no clear D. The germline CDR1 and CDR2 sequences are SGHTA and FQGNSA. Between the trimmed V and J ends, which lost 5 bases and 4 bases, there was a span of 12 bases. The CDR3 runs to 14 residues. The CDR3: CASSPRVIYNEQFF. CDR3 DNA: TGTGCCAGCAGCCCCCGTGTGATTTACAATGAGCAGTTCTTC.

This clonotype was observed a handful of times. The junction differs from germline at one of its ends, possibly a read error. The chain has TRBV20-1 and TRBJ2-1; perhaps TRBD2 as D (5 bases). CDR1 and CDR2 from the germline V gene are DFQATT and SNEGSKA (reference sequence). This CDR3 is 15 amino acids long. The CDR3: CSARERDRSYNEQFF. For the CDR3, the DNA is TGCAGTGCCAGAGAGAGGGATAGGTCCTACAATGAGCAGTTCTTC.

The chain carries TRBV5-1 and TRBJ2-5, with D possibly being TRBD1 (8 bases). V dropped 4 bases and J dropped 0 bases, with 22 bases sitting between them. The CDR3 sequence is 18 residues long. Germline loops: CDR1 SGHRS, CDR2 YFSETQ. This CDR3 is CASSPQGGGGNYQETQYF. DNA of the CDR3: TGCGCCAGCAGCCCACAGGGGGGGGGCGGCAACTACCAAGAGACCCAGTACTTC. Complete variable domain (other parts from reference TRBV5-1 and TRBJ2-5): KAGVTQTPRYLIKTRGQQVTLSCSPISGHRSVSWYQQTPGQGLQFLFEYFSETQRNKGNFPGRFSGRQFSNSRSEMNVSTLELGDSALYLCASSPQGGGGNYQETQYFGPGTRLLVL.

The chain recombines TRBV20-1 with TRBJ2-7; possible D gene TRBD2, 5 bases. Germline assignment: CDR1 DFQATT and CDR2 SNEGSKA (reference sequence). V lost 4 bases to trimming and J lost 7 bases, with 17 bases between them. The CDR3 is 13 residues long. CDR3 nucleotides: TGCAGTGCTACCCGGACCGCTCCGGGGGAGCAGTACTTC. This encodes CSATRTAPGEQYF.

This clonotype showed up many times. V usage is TRBV6-2 or TRBV6-3 and J usage is TRBJ2-1; 13 nucleotides align to TRBD2. CDR3 length equals 17 residues. Unmatched junction bases numbered 11, after V lost 5 bases and J lost 7 bases. Looked up from germline, CDR1 is MNHEY and CDR2 is SVGEGT. Here the CDR3 reads CASSSSGTSGTKNEQFF. CDR3 sequence (DNA): TGTGCCAGCAGTAGTTCCGGGACTAGCGGGACTAAAAATGAGCAGTTCTTC.

The sample holds many counts of this clonotype. The rearrangement links TRBV27 to TRBJ2-7; the D call may be TRBD1 or TRBD2 (5 bases each). V was pared by 2 bases and J by 0 bases, with 11 bases between. The V gene's germline CDR1 is MNHEY and CDR2 SMNVEV (reference sequence). This CDR3 spans 15 amino acids. In DNA form, the CDR3 reads TGTGCCAGCAGTTTAATGGGGGATTTCTCCTACGAGCAGTACTTC. Its translation: CASSLMGDFSYEQYF.

This chain links TRBV28 with TRBJ1-1; 7 bases agree with TRBD1. CDR1 and CDR2 from the germline V gene are MDHEN and SYDVKM. V lost 5 bases to trimming and J lost 1 base; unmatched junction nucleotides: 4. The CDR3 sequence is 14 residues long. The CDR3 coding sequence is TGTGCCAGCAGTCGGGACAGACCGAACACTGAAGCTTTCTTT. It translates to CASSRDRPNTEAFF.

This clonotype was observed at least ten times. In nucleotides, the CDR3 is TGTGCCAGCAGCACCCAGCGGGAGGGCCGCACAGATACGCAGTATTTT. Protein: CASSTQREGRTDTQYF. J is TRBJ2-3 and V is TRBV7-9; 10 bases are shared with TRBD2. The trim removed 5 bases at V and 1 base at J, leaving 6 bases unmatched. There are 16 residues in the CDR3. CDR1 SEHNR and CDR2 FQNEAQ come from the germline V gene (reference sequence).

This clonotype was counted at least ten times. This chain joins TRBV20-1 and TRBJ2-2; D gene unclear. Trimming removed 5 bases from V and 4 bases from J, with 11 bases in between. Germline V lookup: CDR1 DFQATT, CDR2 SNEGSKA (reference sequence). The CDR3 runs 13 residues. The CDR3 protein is CSASPGSTGELFF. The CDR3 DNA sequence: TGCAGTGCTTCCCCAGGTAGCACCGGGGAGCTGTTTTTT.

This clonotype appeared many times. This chain links TRBV20-1 with TRBJ2-7; weak D call: TRBD2 (5 bases). Trimming pared 6 bases from V and 6 bases from J, leaving 21 bases between. The germline V gene has CDR1 DFQATT and CDR2 SNEGSKA (reference sequence). The CDR3 totals 14 residues. The CDR3 DNA follows: TGCAGTGCAGACGCCGAGGACTCGCGGGCCGAGCAGTACTTC. Translation: CSADAEDSRAEQYF.

The CDR3 DNA reads TGTGCCAGCAGTTTGGTACAACGCCCCAGGGTAGGGGATTCCTACGAGCAGTACTTC. This encodes CASSLVQRPRVGDSYEQYF. The rearrangement links TRBV28 to TRBJ2-7, with D perhaps matching TRBD1 (5 bases). Germline V gives CDR1 MDHEN, CDR2 SYDVKM. There are 19 residues in the CDR3. Trimming left V 3 bases short and J 1 base short, with 25 bases between.

This clonotype has ten or more counts. The gene calls are TRBV10-3 and TRBJ1-1, with 11 bases lining up with TRBD1. Trimming cost V 4 bases and J 7 bases; bases outside gene matches: 5. CDR1 is ENHRY, CDR2 SYGVKD, per germline. This CDR3 spans 14 amino acids. The CDR3 loop is CAISVGQGAGEAFF. The CDR3, as DNA: TGTGCCATCAGTGTAGGACAGGGGGCTGGTGAAGCTTTCTTT.

The rearrangement joins TRBV24-1 to TRBJ2-5, with 13 bases matching TRBD2. Trimming removed 3 bases from V and 3 bases from J; junction bases left unmatched: 12. The length of the CDR3 is 19 residues. The germline CDR1 and CDR2 sequences are KGHDR and SFDVKD. DNA for the CDR3: TGTGCCACCAGTGATCCCGGACTAGCGGGAGAACCGGGAAAAGAGACCCAGTACTTC. This gives the protein CATSDPGLAGEPGKETQYF.

There are a few counts of this clonotype. V usage is TRBV27 and J usage is TRBJ1-1; D remains ambiguous. The CDR3 has 14 amino acids. V lost 2 bases to trimming and J lost 4 bases, with 11 bases between them. Germline assignment: CDR1 MNHEY and CDR2 SMNVEV (reference sequence). This CDR3 reads CASSLAQFFTEAFF. The CDR3 DNA sequence: TGTGCCAGCAGTTTAGCTCAGTTCTTCACTGAAGCTTTCTTT.

In DNA form, the CDR3 reads TGTGCCAGCAGTCCGTCGAACAGGGATATCTACGAGCAGTACTTC. This gives the protein CASSPSNRDIYEQYF. This chain connects TRBV28 to TRBJ2-7, with D tentatively TRBD1 (6 bases). This CDR3 is 15 amino acids long. The V end lost 5 bases, the J end lost 3 bases, and 17 bases lay between the germline ends. Germline V gene sequence: CDR1 MDHEN, CDR2 SYDVKM.

This clonotype was observed many times. This chain links TRBV24-1 with TRBJ2-1; D perhaps matches TRBD1 (5 bases). CDR1 and CDR2 from the germline V gene are KGHDR and SFDVKD. The germline V and J ends were trimmed by 6 bases and 5 bases, with 7 bases remaining between them. This CDR3 is built from 12 residues. The CDR3 reads CATSPGHNEQFF. In nucleotides, the CDR3 is TGTGCCACCAGTCCAGGGCACAATGAGCAGTTCTTC.

This chain connects TRBV27 to TRBJ2-1; 9 bases align to TRBD2. The CDR3 is made up of 16 amino acids. Germline CDR1 and CDR2: MNHEY and SMNVEV (reference sequence). V gave up 1 base and J gave up 2 bases; unmatched junction bases: 3. In DNA form, the CDR3 reads TGTGCCAGCAGTTTATTGACTAGCGGAACCTACAATGAGCAGTTCTTC. It is translated as CASSLLTSGTYNEQFF.

This clonotype was seen ten or more times. The gene calls are TRBV2 and TRBJ2-1, with D tentatively TRBD2 (5 bases). CDR1 is SNHLY, CDR2 FYNNEI, per germline. Trimming stripped 0 bases from V and 12 bases from J, with 9 bases between. This CDR3 has 12 residues. The CDR3 coding sequence is TGTGCCAGCAGTGAAGCCACTCGGGGGCAGTTCTTC. This encodes CASSEATRGQFF.